Below are 22 T cell receptor beta chains sequenced from a single sample in a study of cytomegalovirus exposure and HLA in healthy donors. It was with 60 Vbeta and 13 Jbeta primers that the PCR ran. TCRdb keeps only in-frame clones here, not all; method: immunoSEQ multiplex PCR. The profile shows 120,000 or so clones, roughly 76% of them singletons. Sequenced sample: PBMCs. The source is a man between 45 and 60 years old in good health and CMV-seropositive.

The chain combines TRBV27 with TRBJ2-7; 7 bases line up with TRBD1. V was pared by 3 bases and J by 4 bases, with 6 bases of the junction left unmatched. The CDR3 consists of 14 residues. In germline, CDR1 is MNHEY, CDR2 SMNVEV (reference sequence). CDR3 in DNA: TGTGCCAGCAGTTTCAAGGGGGCGGGTTACGAGCAGTACTTC. Its protein product is CASSFKGAGYEQYF.

CDR3 sequence reads: CASSEGWAGNYEQYF. CDR3 coding DNA: TGTGCCAGCAGTGAGGGGTGGGCGGGCAACTACGAGCAGTACTTC. J is TRBJ2-7 and V is TRBV6-1; TRBD2 is a possible D gene (5 bases). The CDR3 spans 15 residues. Trimming removed 3 bases at V and 3 bases at J, with 15 bases between. Per the germline V gene, CDR1 is MNHNS and CDR2 is SASEGT.

The J gene is TRBJ2-3, the V gene TRBV9; maybe TRBD2 (6 bases). The length of the CDR3 is 13 residues. V was pared by 7 bases and J by 0 bases, with 9 bases between. Germline V lookup: CDR1 SGDLS, CDR2 YYNGEE. The CDR3 nucleotides read TGTGCCAGCGGGACTCGTAGCACAGATACGCAGTATTTT. Protein sequence: CASGTRSTDTQYF.

The rearrangement uses TRBV9 and TRBJ1-1, with a weak D call TRBD1 (5 bases). The CDR3 runs 15 residues. Germline V gene data show CDR1 as SGDLS and CDR2 as YYNGEE. Trimming stripped 6 bases from V and 5 bases from J, with 20 bases between. The CDR3: CASTREGAGYTEAFF. DNA for the CDR3: TGTGCCAGCACCAGAGAAGGGGCAGGTTATACTGAAGCTTTCTTT.

V is TRBV5-6 and J is TRBJ1-1, with 8 bases aligning to TRBD1. V shed 3 bases and J 5 bases; nucleotides not matched to a gene: 12. This CDR3 region has 16 residues. Germline CDR1 SGHDT, CDR2 YYEEEE. CDR3 sequence: CASSYLSTGDLTEAFF. The CDR3 nucleotides read TGTGCCAGCAGCTATCTCTCGACAGGGGATTTGACTGAAGCTTTCTTT.

The chain recombines TRBV5-1 with TRBJ2-5, with TRBD2 matching 13 bases. This CDR3 comprises 16 residues. Losses at the gene ends were 1 base for V and 4 bases for J; bases not matched to a gene: 4. Germline values: CDR1 SGHRS, CDR2 YFSETQ. The CDR3 sequence is CASSLTSGGGRETQYF. The CDR3 DNA reads as TGCGCCAGCAGCTTGACTAGCGGGGGGGGGCGAGAGACCCAGTACTTC.

The table lists this clone with a few counts. The chain employs TRBV19 and TRBJ1-2; TRBD1 aligns across 7 bases. Germline V gene lookup returns CDR1 LNHDA and CDR2 SQIVND (reference sequence). CDR3 length equals 15 residues. The J segment lost 2 bases and the V segment lost 3 bases, leaving 6 bases of the junction unmatched. CDR3 in amino acids: CASSMALGQNYGYTF. The CDR3 DNA reads as TGTGCCAGTAGTATGGCCCTGGGACAGAACTATGGCTACACCTTC.

This chain connects TRBV2 to TRBJ2-3; D perhaps matches TRBD1 (7 bases). CDR1 and CDR2 (germline): SNHLY, FYNNEI. The germline V and J ends were trimmed by 7 bases and 3 bases, with 20 bases remaining between them. The CDR3 extends over 16 amino acids. As DNA, the CDR3 is TGTGCCAGCAACCTCAGACAGGGAGGCGGGACAGATACGCAGTATTTT. Amino acid sequence: CASNLRQGGGTDTQYF.

This chain uses TRBV12-5 with TRBJ2-1; D is unresolved. Germline V gene sequence: CDR1 LGHNT, CDR2 FRNRAP. V lost 1 base and J 6 bases, leaving 4 bases between the germline ends. This CDR3 has 12 residues. The CDR3 bases are TGTGCTAGTGGTTTGGATCGCAATGAGCAGTTCTTC. Its protein product is CASGLDRNEQFF.

The CDR3 spells CASSQGPAQETQYF. CDR3 DNA: TGCGCCAGCAGCCAAGGGCCTGCCCAAGAGACCCAGTACTTC. This sequence joins TRBV4-1 and TRBJ2-5, with D uncertain. The CDR3 has 14 residues. The germline V and J ends were trimmed by 1 base and 1 base, with 7 bases remaining between them. Germline CDR1 reads MGHRA; CDR2 reads YSYEKL.

J is TRBJ2-1 and V is TRBV27; D is uncertain. The CDR3 covers 13 residues. Germline CDR1 MNHEY, CDR2 SMNVEV (reference sequence). V was clipped by 5 bases and J by 4 bases, with 9 bases between them. The CDR3 spells CASSRGPYNEQFF. Written as DNA, the CDR3 is TGTGCCAGCAGTAGAGGCCCTTACAATGAGCAGTTCTTC.

The J gene is TRBJ2-7, the V gene TRBV18; maybe TRBD2 (6 bases). V lost 4 bases and J lost 7, with 17 bases in between. The germline CDR1 and CDR2 sequences are KGHSH and LQKENI. The CDR3 is 14 amino acids. The DNA of the CDR3 is TGTGCCAGCTCACTTACTAGCCCCCCTAGGGAGCAGTACTTC. As protein: CASSLTSPPREQYF.

This rearrangement joins TRBV25-1 to TRBJ2-5, with 7 bases that match TRBD2. V gave up 4 bases and J gave up 5 bases; unmatched junction bases: 7. Germline assignment: CDR1 MGHDK and CDR2 SYGVNS. This CDR3 comprises 14 residues. CDR3 nucleotides: TGTGCCAGCAGTGGCCCGGGGGGACGGGAGACCCAGTACTTC. Encoded protein: CASSGPGGRETQYF.

CDR3 amino acids: CATSNWDRAIYGYTF. In DNA, the CDR3 is TGTGCCACGTCGAACTGGGACAGAGCGATCTATGGCTACACCTTC. The V call is TRBV10-3, the J call TRBJ1-2; 7 bases fit TRBD1. CDR1 ENHRY and CDR2 SYGVKD come from the germline V gene. The trim removed 10 bases at V and 4 bases at J, leaving 15 bases unmatched. This CDR3 is built from 15 residues.

CDR3 loop: CASSNQGQILNEQFF. In nucleotides, the CDR3 is TGTGCCAGCAGCAACCAGGGACAGATACTCAATGAGCAGTTCTTC. This sequence joins TRBV11-2 and TRBJ2-1, with 7 bases identical to TRBD1. Germline CDR1 is SGHAT and CDR2 is FQNNGV. This CDR3 has 15 residues. V lost 5 bases and J lost 6; bases outside the gene matches: 10.

The chain is built from TRBV6-5 and TRBJ2-3; TRBD1 matches at 7 bases. This CDR3 spans 14 amino acids. CDR1 is MNHEY, CDR2 SVGAGI, per germline. J lost 2 bases, V lost 2 bases, and 1 base had no gene match. CDR3 in DNA: TGTGCCAGCAGTTACGGGACAGACACAGATACGCAGTATTTT. Translation gives CASSYGTDTDTQYF.

Only a few counts were recorded for this clone. This chain links TRBV7-9 with TRBJ1-1; tentatively, D is TRBD1 (6 bases). CDR1 and CDR2 (germline): SEHNR, FQNEAQ (reference sequence). The CDR3 extends over 13 amino acids. Trimming shortened V by 5 bases and J by 4 bases, and 11 bases separated the two germline ends. The CDR3 DNA reads as TGTGCCAGCAGCAAACAGGGTTTCACTGAAGCTTTCTTT. It codes for CASSKQGFTEAFF.

This chain uses TRBV12-5 with TRBJ1-1, with 7 positions matching TRBD1. Germline V gene sequence: CDR1 LGHNT, CDR2 FRNRAP. With V trimmed by 0 bases and J by 9 bases, 13 bases remained unmatched. This CDR3 contains 16 residues. CDR3 region: CASGLVLPDRRHQAFF. The CDR3 DNA sequence: TGTGCTAGTGGTTTGGTACTCCCGGACAGGAGGCATCAAGCTTTCTTT.

The chain uses TRBV5-1 and TRBJ2-2; D uncertain. V was shortened by 4 bases and J by 0 bases, with 7 bases between the two germline ends. This CDR3 comprises 14 residues. Germline-derived CDR1 and CDR2 are SGHRS and YFSETQ. CDR3 amino acids: CASSLRANTGELFF. CDR3 DNA sequence: TGCGCCAGCAGCCTCCGGGCGAACACCGGGGAGCTGTTTTTT. Full variable domain (remainder filled in from reference TRBV5-1 and TRBJ2-2): KAGVTQTPRYLIKTRGQQVTLSCSPISGHRSVSWYQQTPGQGLQFLFEYFSETQRNKGNFPGRFSGRQFSNSRSEMNVSTLELGDSALYLCASSLRANTGELFFGEGSRLTVL.

The chain is built from TRBV21-1 and TRBJ2-7; the table assigns TRBD2, which was not confirmed against the DNA. TRBV21-1 is classified as a pseudogene. The CDR3 is made up of 15 amino acids. CDR3 sequence reads: CASTSGRGVGYEQYF. In DNA, the CDR3 is TGTGCCAGCACCTCGGGGAGGGGGGTAGGCTACGAGCAGTACTTC.

The chain couples TRBV27 to TRBJ1-5; 8 positions agree with TRBD1. This CDR3 has 14 amino acids. V shed 7 bases and J 4 bases; nucleotides not matched to a gene: 6. Germline V CDR1 and CDR2: MNHEY, SMNVEV (reference sequence). Here the CDR3 DNA reads TGTGCCAGCACCCTTAGACAGGGGAATCAGCCCCAGCATTTT. Residues: CASTLRQGNQPQHF.

The rearrangement links TRBV5-6 to TRBJ1-2, with 10 bases lining up with TRBD1. Germline V gene lookup returns CDR1 SGHDT and CDR2 YYEEEE. The CDR3 is 16 residues long. Unmatched junction bases numbered 8, after V lost 2 bases and J lost 4 bases. This chain's CDR3 is CASSFGTGAPFYGYTF. CDR3 coding DNA: TGTGCCAGCAGCTTCGGGACAGGGGCCCCTTTCTATGGCTACACCTTC.